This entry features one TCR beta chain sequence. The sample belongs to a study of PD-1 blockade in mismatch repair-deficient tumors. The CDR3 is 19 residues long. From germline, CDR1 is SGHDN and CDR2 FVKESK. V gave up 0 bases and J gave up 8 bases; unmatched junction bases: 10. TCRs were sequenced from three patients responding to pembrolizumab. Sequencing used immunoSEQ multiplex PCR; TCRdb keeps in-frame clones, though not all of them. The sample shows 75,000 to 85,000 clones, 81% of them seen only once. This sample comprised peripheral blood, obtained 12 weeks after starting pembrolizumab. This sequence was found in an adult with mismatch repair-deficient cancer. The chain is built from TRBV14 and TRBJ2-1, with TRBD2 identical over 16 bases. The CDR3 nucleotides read TGTGCCAGCAGCCAAGATGGGACTAGCGGGAGGGCCGAGATCGATGAGCAGTTCTTC. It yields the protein CASSQDGTSGRAEIDEQFF. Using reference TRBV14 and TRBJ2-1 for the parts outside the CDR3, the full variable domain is EAGVTQFPSHSVIEKGQTVTLRCDPISGHDNLYWYRRVMGKEIKFLLHFVKESKQDESGMPNNRFLAERTGGTYSTLKVQPAELEDSGVYFCASSQDGTSGRAEIDEQFFGPGTRLTVL.